Below, 2 T cell receptor beta chains from the same sample are listed, as sequenced in a study of blood T cell repertoires in COVID-19. TCRdb keeps only in-frame clones here, not all; method: immunoSEQ multiplex PCR. The sample shows about 250,000 clones, over 75% of them seen only once. The sample comprised PBMCs or T cells enriched from blood (not recorded which). Receptors originate from a man aged 35 to 55 who had recovered from COVID-19.

V gene TRBV2 combines with J gene TRBJ1-3, with D tentatively TRBD1 (5 bases). CDR3 length equals 16 residues. Between the trimmed V and J ends, which lost 6 bases and 2 bases, there was a span of 17 bases. The germline V gene encodes CDR1 SNHLY and CDR2 FYNNEI. This chain's CDR3 is CASSARQHLTGNTIYF. CDR3 DNA sequence: TGTGCCAGCAGCGCCAGACAGCATTTAACTGGAAACACCATATATTTT.

This sequence joins TRBV19 and TRBJ1-2; no firm D call. The V gene's germline CDR1 is LNHDA and CDR2 SQIVND (reference sequence). CDR3 length: 12 residues. V lost 3 bases, J lost 5 bases, and 7 bases lay in between. The CDR3 is CASSMPTYGYTF. CDR3 nucleotide sequence: TGTGCCAGTAGTATGCCTACTTATGGCTACACCTTC.